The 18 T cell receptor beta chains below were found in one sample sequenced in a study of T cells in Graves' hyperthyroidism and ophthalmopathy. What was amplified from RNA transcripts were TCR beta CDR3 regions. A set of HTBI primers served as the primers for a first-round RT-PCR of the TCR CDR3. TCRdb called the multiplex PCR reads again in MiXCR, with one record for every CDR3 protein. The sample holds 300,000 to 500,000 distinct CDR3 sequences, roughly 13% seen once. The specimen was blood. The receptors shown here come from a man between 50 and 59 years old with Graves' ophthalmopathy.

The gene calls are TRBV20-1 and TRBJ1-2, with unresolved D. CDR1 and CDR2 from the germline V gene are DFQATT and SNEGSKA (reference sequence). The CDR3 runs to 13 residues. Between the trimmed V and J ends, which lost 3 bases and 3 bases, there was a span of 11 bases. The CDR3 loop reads CSARARKDYGYTF. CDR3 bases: TGCAGTGCTAGGGCCAGAAAAGACTATGGCTACACCTTC.

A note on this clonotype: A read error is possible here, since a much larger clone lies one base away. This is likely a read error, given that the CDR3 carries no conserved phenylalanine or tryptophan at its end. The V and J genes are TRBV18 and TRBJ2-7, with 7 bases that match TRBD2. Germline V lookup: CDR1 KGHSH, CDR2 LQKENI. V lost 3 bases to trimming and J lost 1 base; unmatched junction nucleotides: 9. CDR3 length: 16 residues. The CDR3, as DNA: TGTGCCAGCTCACCCCTAGCGGAGAGGGTTTCCTACGAGCAGTACCTC. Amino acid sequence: CASSPLAERVSYEQYL.

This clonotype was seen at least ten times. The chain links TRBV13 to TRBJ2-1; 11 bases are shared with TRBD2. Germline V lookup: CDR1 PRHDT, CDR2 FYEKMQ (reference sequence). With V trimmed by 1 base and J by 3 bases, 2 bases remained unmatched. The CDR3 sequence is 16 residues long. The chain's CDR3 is CASSLVAGGYYNEQFF. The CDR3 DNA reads TGTGCCAGCAGCTTAGTAGCGGGAGGGTACTACAATGAGCAGTTCTTC.

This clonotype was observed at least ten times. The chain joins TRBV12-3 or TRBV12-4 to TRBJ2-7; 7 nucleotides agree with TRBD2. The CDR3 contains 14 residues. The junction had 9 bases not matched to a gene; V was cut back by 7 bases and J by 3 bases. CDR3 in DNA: TGTGCCAGCACTCCTACCGGGAGGTTCTACGAGCAGTACTTC. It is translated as CASTPTGRFYEQYF.

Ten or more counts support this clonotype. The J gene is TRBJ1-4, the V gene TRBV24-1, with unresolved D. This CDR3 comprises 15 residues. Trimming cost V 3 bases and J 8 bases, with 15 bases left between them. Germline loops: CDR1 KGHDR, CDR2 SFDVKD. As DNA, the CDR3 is TGTGCCACCAGTGATCCTATGTCCGGCCGGGAAAAACTGTTTTTT. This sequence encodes CATSDPMSGREKLFF.

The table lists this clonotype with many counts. The CDR3 here is CASSLQGGRYEPQHF. The CDR3 DNA is TGTGCCAGCTCACTCCAGGGGGGCAGGTATGAGCCCCAGCATTTT. The rearrangement uses TRBV18 and TRBJ1-5; 7 nucleotides line up with TRBD1. The trim removed 4 bases at V and 8 bases at J, leaving 11 bases unmatched. The length of the CDR3 is 15 residues. The V gene's germline CDR1 is KGHSH and CDR2 LQKENI.

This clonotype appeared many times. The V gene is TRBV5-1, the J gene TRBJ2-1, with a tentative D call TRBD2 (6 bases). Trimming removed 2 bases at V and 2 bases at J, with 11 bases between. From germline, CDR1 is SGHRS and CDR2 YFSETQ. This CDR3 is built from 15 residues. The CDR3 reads CASSLTGLTYNEQFF. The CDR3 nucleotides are TGCGCCAGCAGCTTAACCGGACTAACCTACAATGAGCAGTTCTTC.

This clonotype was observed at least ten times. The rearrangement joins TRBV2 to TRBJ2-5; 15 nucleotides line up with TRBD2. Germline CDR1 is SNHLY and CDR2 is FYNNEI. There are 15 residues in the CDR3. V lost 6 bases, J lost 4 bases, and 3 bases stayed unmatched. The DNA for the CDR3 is TGTGCCAGCAGCATGGGACTAGCGGGAGGAGAGACCCAGTACTTC. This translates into CASSMGLAGGETQYF. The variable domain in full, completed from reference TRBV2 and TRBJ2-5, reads EPEVTQTPSHQVTQMGQEVILRCVPISNHLYFYWYRQILGQKVEFLVSFYNNEISEKSEIFDDQFSVERPDGSNFTLKIRSTKLEDSAMYFCASSMGLAGGETQYFGPGTRLLVL.

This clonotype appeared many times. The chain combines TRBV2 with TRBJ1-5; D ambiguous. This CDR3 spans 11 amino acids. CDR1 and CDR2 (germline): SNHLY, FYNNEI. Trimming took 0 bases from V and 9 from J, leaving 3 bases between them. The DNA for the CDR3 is TGTGCCAGCAGTGAAGCCGGGCCCCAGCATTTT. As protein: CASSEAGPQHF.

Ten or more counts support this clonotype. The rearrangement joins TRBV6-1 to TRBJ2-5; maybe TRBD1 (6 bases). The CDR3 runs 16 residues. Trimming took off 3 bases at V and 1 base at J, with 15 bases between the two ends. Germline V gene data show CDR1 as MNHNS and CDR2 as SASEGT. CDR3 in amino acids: CASSEDSAVSQETQYF. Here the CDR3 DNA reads TGTGCCAGCAGTGAGGACAGCGCTGTCAGCCAAGAGACCCAGTACTTC.

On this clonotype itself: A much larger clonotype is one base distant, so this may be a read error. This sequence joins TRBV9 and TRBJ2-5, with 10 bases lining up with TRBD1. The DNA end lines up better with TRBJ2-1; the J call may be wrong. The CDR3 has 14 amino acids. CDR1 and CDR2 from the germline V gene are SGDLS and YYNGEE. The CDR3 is CASSRGTGEETQFF. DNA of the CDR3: TGTGCCAGCAGCCGAGGGACAGGGGAAGAGACCCAGTTCTTC.

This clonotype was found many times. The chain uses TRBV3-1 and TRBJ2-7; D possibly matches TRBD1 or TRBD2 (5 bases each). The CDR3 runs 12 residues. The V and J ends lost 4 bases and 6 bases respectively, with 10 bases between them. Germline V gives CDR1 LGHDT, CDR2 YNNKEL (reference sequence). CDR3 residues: CASSRGTAEQYF. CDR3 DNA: TGTGCCAGCAGCCGGGGGACGGCCGAGCAGTACTTC.

The CDR3 region is CSAPKTSGSTDTQYF. The CDR3 DNA reads as TGCAGTGCCCCGAAGACTAGCGGGAGCACAGATACGCAGTATTTT. The chain carries TRBV20-1 and TRBJ2-3, with 10 bases fitting TRBD2. Germline assignment: CDR1 DFQATT and CDR2 SNEGSKA (reference sequence). V lost 6 bases to trimming and J lost 0 bases; unmatched junction nucleotides: 6. This CDR3 is 15 amino acids long.

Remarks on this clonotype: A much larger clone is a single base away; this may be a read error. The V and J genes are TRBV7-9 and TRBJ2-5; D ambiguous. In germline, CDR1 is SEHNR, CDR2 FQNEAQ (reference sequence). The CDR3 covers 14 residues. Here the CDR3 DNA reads TGTGCCAGCAGCTTATTTGGTGTTCAAGAGGCCCAGTACTTC. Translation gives CASSLFGVQEAQYF.

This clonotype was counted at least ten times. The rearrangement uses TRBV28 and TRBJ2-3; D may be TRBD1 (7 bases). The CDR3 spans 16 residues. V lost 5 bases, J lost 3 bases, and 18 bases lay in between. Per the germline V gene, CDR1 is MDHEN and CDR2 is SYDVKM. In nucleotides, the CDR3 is TGTGCCAGCAGTCCCGGACAGGAGGGGGGAACAGATACGCAGTATTTT. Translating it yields CASSPGQEGGTDTQYF.

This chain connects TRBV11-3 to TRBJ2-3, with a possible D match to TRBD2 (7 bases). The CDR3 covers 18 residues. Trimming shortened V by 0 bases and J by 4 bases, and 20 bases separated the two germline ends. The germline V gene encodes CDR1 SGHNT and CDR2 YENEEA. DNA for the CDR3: TGTGCCAGCAGCTTAGATCGCGTGGGAGGGGGGACCCCAGATACGCAGTATTTT. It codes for CASSLDRVGGGTPDTQYF.

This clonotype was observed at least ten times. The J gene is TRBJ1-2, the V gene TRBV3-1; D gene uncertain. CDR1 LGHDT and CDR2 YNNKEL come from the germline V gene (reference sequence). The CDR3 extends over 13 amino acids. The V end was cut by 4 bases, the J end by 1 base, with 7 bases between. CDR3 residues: CASSPNNNYGYTF. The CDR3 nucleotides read TGTGCCAGCAGCCCCAACAATAACTATGGCTACACCTTC.

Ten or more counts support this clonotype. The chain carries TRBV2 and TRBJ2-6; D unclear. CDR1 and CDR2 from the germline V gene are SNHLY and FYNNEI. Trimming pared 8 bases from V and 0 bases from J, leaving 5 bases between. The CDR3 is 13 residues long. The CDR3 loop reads CASQLSGANVLTF. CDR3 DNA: TGTGCCAGCCAACTCTCTGGGGCCAACGTCCTGACTTTC.